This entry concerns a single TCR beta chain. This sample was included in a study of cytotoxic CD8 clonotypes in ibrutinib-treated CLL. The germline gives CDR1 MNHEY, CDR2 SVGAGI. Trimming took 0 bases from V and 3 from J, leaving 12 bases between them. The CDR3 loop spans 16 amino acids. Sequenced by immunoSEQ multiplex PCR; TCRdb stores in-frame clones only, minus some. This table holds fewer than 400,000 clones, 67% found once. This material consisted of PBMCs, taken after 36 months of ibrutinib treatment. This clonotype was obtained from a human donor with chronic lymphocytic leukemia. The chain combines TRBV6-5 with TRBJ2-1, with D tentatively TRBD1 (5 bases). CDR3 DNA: TGTGCCAGCAGTTACTCAGGGGTCCACAACTACAATGAGCAGTTCTTC. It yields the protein CASSYSGVHNYNEQFF.